These 8 T cell receptor beta chains were sequenced from one sample in a study of control samples from healthy donors and cancer patients. Sequencing was performed with immunoSEQ multiplex PCR; in TCRdb, only in-frame clones are kept and a portion is missing. The table records 76,000 or so clones, 89% of them present only once. The specimen was PBMCs. Every receptor here comes from a woman aged 50 to 65 with colorectal cancer.

The rearrangement links TRBV7-8 to TRBJ1-5, with 11 bases aligning to TRBD1. Germline CDR1 is SGHVS and CDR2 is FQNEAQ. The CDR3 covers 15 residues. V lost 3 bases and J lost 4; bases outside the gene matches: 2. The CDR3 loop reads CASSLGTGGNQPQHF. The CDR3, as DNA: TGTGCCAGCAGCTTGGGGACAGGGGGGAATCAGCCCCAGCATTTT.

This clone was seen only once. For the CDR3, the DNA is TGTGCCAGCAGTCTGGGAGCGGGACAGGGGACCGGGGGCTACACCTTC. Protein sequence: CASSLGAGQGTGGYTF. V is TRBV2 and J is TRBJ1-2; 10 positions agree with TRBD1. The germline CDR1 and CDR2 sequences are SNHLY and FYNNEI. The CDR3 is made up of 16 amino acids. J lost 8 bases, V lost 5 bases, and 14 bases had no gene match. The variable domain in full, completed from reference TRBV2 and TRBJ1-2, reads EPEVTQTPSHQVTQMGQEVILRCVPISNHLYFYWYRQILGQKVEFLVSFYNNEISEKSEIFDDQFSVERPDGSNFTLKIRSTKLEDSAMYFCASSLGAGQGTGGYTFGSGTRLTVV.

The V and J genes are TRBV4-3 and TRBJ1-3; TRBD1 agrees at 10 bases. J lost 3 bases, V lost 0 bases, and 5 bases had no gene match. The CDR3 extends over 17 amino acids. Germline-derived CDR1 and CDR2 are LGHNA and YSLEER. This CDR3 reads CASSQDLGTGDGNTIYF. The DNA of the CDR3 is TGCGCCAGCAGCCAAGATTTAGGGACAGGGGATGGAAACACCATATATTTT.

This chain links TRBV2 with TRBJ1-1, with 8 positions matching TRBD1. This CDR3 region has 14 residues. Germline V gene lookup returns CDR1 SNHLY and CDR2 FYNNEI. The J segment lost 5 bases and the V segment lost 5 bases, leaving 7 bases of the junction unmatched. The CDR3 sequence is CASSPTGGGTEAFF. The CDR3 DNA is TGTGCCAGCAGTCCTACAGGGGGGGGAACTGAAGCTTTCTTT.

This rearrangement joins TRBV6-5 to TRBJ1-4; TRBD1 matches at 10 bases. This CDR3 region has 14 residues. V was pared by 7 bases and J by 5 bases, with 4 bases of the junction left unmatched. Germline values: CDR1 MNHEY, CDR2 SVGAGI. The CDR3 region has the DNA TGTGCCAGCAAAGGACAGGGGGGGAATGAAAAACTGTTTTTT. This sequence encodes CASKGQGGNEKLFF.

The rearrangement uses TRBV25-1 and TRBJ1-6; 8 bases are a match to TRBD1. CDR3 length equals 14 residues. V lost 5 bases to trimming and J lost 7 bases; unmatched junction nucleotides: 4. Per the germline V gene, CDR1 is MGHDK and CDR2 is SYGVNS. This CDR3 is CASSWTGQNSPLHF. The DNA of the CDR3 is TGTGCCAGCAGTTGGACAGGGCAGAATTCACCCCTCCACTTT.

V usage is TRBV3-1 (or the pseudogene TRBV3-2) and J usage is TRBJ2-2; the match to TRBD2 covers 11 bases. CDR1 and CDR2 (germline): LGHDT, YNNKEL (reference sequence). The CDR3 runs to 20 residues. V was pared by 4 bases and J by 5 bases, with 18 bases of the junction left unmatched. For the CDR3, the DNA is TGTGCCAGCAGCCGGCCCCTAGCGGGGGGCCGCCTAATTTATACCGGGGAGCTGTTTTTT. This sequence encodes CASSRPLAGGRLIYTGELFF.

V gene TRBV9 combines with J gene TRBJ2-2, with D perhaps matching TRBD2 (6 bases). V lost 1 base and J 4 bases, leaving 14 bases between the germline ends. The CDR3 covers 16 residues. Germline CDR1 is SGDLS and CDR2 is YYNGEE. This CDR3 is CASSVSGGTLTGELFF. CDR3 coding DNA: TGTGCCAGCAGCGTATCTGGGGGGACCCTCACCGGGGAGCTGTTTTTT.